The 23 T cell receptor beta chains presented below share a single source sample, sequenced in a study of regulatory T cells in long-lasting Graves disease (dated by TCRdb to 2020 to 2022). The sample's time point label, in plain terms: newly diagnosed GD, antithyroid drugs for less than 3 months. For both TCR sequencing and RNA sequencing, RNA was extracted from PBMCs in TRIzol. Preparation of the library involved multiplex PCR. The instrument was an Illumina HiSeq 4000. CDR3 regions were amplified by Arm-PCR with iRepertoire HTBI primers to construct TCR beta libraries. The raw public data were reprocessed by TCRdb itself: fastp quality trimming at Q25, MiXCR clonotype calling, in-frame beta chains only. CDR3 protein duplicates are merged, each entry listing the most common genes and DNA. This sample gives some 500,000 distinct CDR3 sequences in total; about 16% of them show up just once. The ten largest clones add up to 20% to 25% of the sample.

This same sample was also part of a study on T cells in Graves' hyperthyroidism and ophthalmopathy.

The specimen comprised peripheral blood mononuclear cells (PBMCs), sampled at new diagnosis, from a patient treated with antithyroid drugs. The receptors shown here come from a woman aged 40-60 years with Graves disease. Donor details come from another sample of the same person, matched by shared clones.

The CDR3 bases are TGTGCCAGCAGCCGGCGGCAGCTTAACACTGAAGCTTTCTTT. Translating it yields CASSRRQLNTEAFF. This chain connects TRBV3-1 to TRBJ1-1; D is uncertain. V was trimmed by 4 bases and J by 2 bases, leaving 11 bases between them. The CDR3 totals 14 residues. CDR1 is LGHDT and CDR2 is YNNKEL in the germline V gene (reference sequence).

The gene calls are TRBV19 and TRBJ1-4; D uncertain. Germline V gene sequence: CDR1 LNHDA, CDR2 SQIVND (reference sequence). The CDR3 spans 15 residues. Trimming took 9 bases from V and 3 from J, leaving 17 bases between them. For the CDR3, the DNA is TGTGCCAGCACCACCGAGAGGGCTGCTAATGAAAAACTGTTTTTT. The encoded protein is CASTTERAANEKLFF.

For this clonotype: A much larger clone sits a single nucleotide away, making a read error possible. V usage is TRBV12-3 or TRBV12-4 and J usage is TRBJ1-1; no definite D call. Trimming took off 2 bases at V and 4 bases at J, with 8 bases between the two ends. This CDR3 contains 13 residues. Written as DNA, the CDR3 is TGTGCCAGCAGTTTATCGGGGATCACTGAAGCTTTCTTT. Its translation is CASSLSGITEAFF.

The genes are TRBV14 and TRBJ1-2; maybe TRBD1 (6 bases). CDR3 size: 14 residues. Germline V lookup: CDR1 SGHDN, CDR2 FVKESK. V lost 5 bases and J lost 0, with 10 bases in between. CDR3 sequence reads: CASSTGFPNYGYTF. The CDR3 DNA reads as TGTGCCAGCAGCACAGGGTTCCCTAACTATGGCTACACCTTC.

This clonotype came up a few times. The rearrangement links TRBV20-1 to TRBJ2-7; possible D gene TRBD1, 6 bases. The length of the CDR3 is 13 residues. Germline CDR1 and CDR2: DFQATT and SNEGSKA (reference sequence). V was pared by 5 bases and J by 3 bases, with 14 bases between. The CDR3 DNA is TGCAGTGCTGGGACACCCCCCTTCTACGAGCAGTACTTC. This gives the protein CSAGTPPFYEQYF.

The sample holds a few counts of this clonotype. This chain links TRBV15 with TRBJ2-3; D gene unclear. CDR1 is LNHNV, CDR2 YYDKDF, per germline (reference sequence). V was trimmed by 5 bases and J by 5 bases, leaving 11 bases between them. The CDR3 length is 13 residues. The CDR3 DNA reads TGTGCCACCAGCGATCCGGTCGTAGATACGCAGTATTTT. This codes for CATSDPVVDTQYF.

This clonotype has ten or more counts. This chain connects TRBV5-1 to TRBJ2-7; D perhaps matches TRBD2 (5 bases). Germline CDR1 and CDR2: SGHRS and YFSETQ. V lost 5 bases and J lost 6, with 18 bases in between. This CDR3 contains 14 residues. The CDR3 DNA follows: TGCGCCAGCAGTCTTCCGGGAACGCCGCCCGAGCAGTACTTC. Encoded protein: CASSLPGTPPEQYF.

This clonotype came up many times. The chain carries TRBV20-1 and TRBJ1-2; D may be TRBD1 (5 bases). The CDR3 runs to 14 residues. CDR1 and CDR2 from the germline V gene are DFQATT and SNEGSKA (reference sequence). Trimming cost V 4 bases and J 0 bases, with 12 bases left between them. CDR3 DNA: TGCAGTGCTACCGTTGGGGGGTCTAACTATGGCTACACCTTC. Protein: CSATVGGSNYGYTF.

This clonotype was seen at least ten times. This sequence joins TRBV27 and TRBJ1-2; D ambiguous. Germline CDR1 reads MNHEY; CDR2 reads SMNVEV (reference sequence). CDR3 length: 15 amino acids. The germline V and J ends were trimmed by 0 bases and 4 bases, with 12 bases remaining between them. CDR3 in amino acids: CASSLSSRAPYGYTF. CDR3 sequence (DNA): TGTGCCAGCAGTTTATCGTCTAGGGCTCCCTATGGCTACACCTTC.

The chain joins TRBV27 to TRBJ1-1; D may be TRBD1 (6 bases). The germline V gene encodes CDR1 MNHEY and CDR2 SMNVEV (reference sequence). The CDR3 runs 13 residues. The V end lost 3 bases, the J end lost 4 bases, and 9 bases lay between the germline ends. The chain's CDR3 is CASSFGGPTEAFF. CDR3 DNA: TGTGCCAGCAGTTTTGGGGGGCCCACTGAAGCTTTCTTT.

The chain joins TRBV2 to TRBJ2-7, with D uncertain. Between the trimmed V and J ends, which lost 4 bases and 0 bases, there was a span of 7 bases. There are 13 residues in the CDR3. Looked up from germline, CDR1 is SNHLY and CDR2 is FYNNEI. The CDR3 DNA reads as TGTGCCAGCAGTGCTCAGTTCTCCTACGAGCAGTACTTC. Translated: CASSAQFSYEQYF.

Concerning this clonotype itself: One end of the junction does not line up with germline, which may come from a read error. The chain joins TRBV28 to TRBJ2-3; 9 bases agree with TRBD2. This CDR3 has 14 residues. Germline V gives CDR1 MDHEN, CDR2 SYDVKM. CDR3 sequence (DNA): TGCGCCAGCAGTATAGCGGGGGTTTCAAATACGCAGTATTTT. Protein: CASSIAGVSNTQYF.

The V gene is TRBV20-1, the J gene TRBJ2-2; 10 nucleotides match TRBD1. V lost 6 bases to trimming and J lost 8 bases; unmatched junction nucleotides: 6. CDR1 is DFQATT and CDR2 is SNEGSKA in the germline V gene (reference sequence). The CDR3 is made up of 13 amino acids. As DNA, the CDR3 is TGCAGTGCCAGACAGGGGGCGGATGGGGAGCTGTTTTTT. Protein sequence: CSARQGADGELFF.

The chain employs TRBV9 and TRBJ1-1; D ambiguous. The CDR3 totals 12 residues. V dropped 4 bases and J dropped 11 bases, with 15 bases sitting between them. Germline V lookup: CDR1 SGDLS, CDR2 YYNGEE. CDR3 loop: CASSLTTDVAFF. In DNA form, the CDR3 reads TGTGCCAGCAGCCTCACGACGGACGTGGCTTTCTTT.

This chain joins TRBV12-3 or TRBV12-4 and TRBJ2-7; 10 positions agree with TRBD2. The trim removed 1 base at V and 7 bases at J, leaving 4 bases unmatched. The length of the CDR3 is 14 residues. The CDR3 here is CASSLGGLAREQYF. CDR3 sequence (DNA): TGTGCCAGCAGTTTAGGGGGACTAGCGCGGGAGCAGTACTTC.

This clonotype was found a few times. V and J are TRBV7-2 and TRBJ2-7, with a tentative D call TRBD1 (5 bases). The CDR3 has 12 amino acids. With 5 bases removed from V and 8 bases from J, the gap between germline ends came to 13 bases. From germline, CDR1 is SGHTA and CDR2 FQGNSA. DNA for the CDR3: TGTGCCAGCAGCGACGACAGTTCTAAGCAGTACTTC. Translation: CASSDDSSKQYF. Using reference TRBV7-2 and TRBJ2-7 for the parts outside the CDR3, the full variable domain is GAGVSQSPSNKVTEKGKDVELRCDPISGHTALYWYRQSLGQGLEFLIYFQGNSAPDKSGLPSDRFSAERTGGSVSTLTIQRTQQEDSAVYLCASSDDSSKQYFGPGTRLTVT.

The V gene is TRBV6-1, the J gene TRBJ2-2; D tentatively reads TRBD1 or TRBD2 (6 bases each). The germline V gene encodes CDR1 MNHNS and CDR2 SASEGT. This CDR3 is 15 amino acids long. Trimming took off 6 bases at V and 3 bases at J, with 14 bases between the two ends. CDR3 sequence: CASSYWGADTGELFF. DNA of the CDR3: TGTGCCAGCAGCTACTGGGGGGCCGACACCGGGGAGCTGTTTTTT.

This clonotype was picked up a small number of times. This chain connects TRBV7-3 to TRBJ2-2, with TRBD2 identical over 9 bases. The CDR3 length is 15 residues. V was pared by 2 bases and J by 6 bases, with 4 bases of the junction left unmatched. Germline V lookup: CDR1 SGHTA, CDR2 FQGTGA. The CDR3 nucleotides read TGTGCCAGCAGCTTAGCGGGGGGGACTGCCGGGGAGCTGTTTTTT. Protein product: CASSLAGGTAGELFF.

As concerns this clonotype: A read error may be the cause here, since a much bigger clone is one base away. This chain connects TRBV3-1 to TRBJ1-5; D unclear. V dropped 4 bases and J dropped 5 bases, with 12 bases sitting between them. The CDR3 is 14 amino acids. Per germline, CDR1 LGHDT and CDR2 YNNKEL (reference sequence). The CDR3 protein is CASSLQMGYQPQHF. The CDR3 DNA is TGTGCCAGCAGCCTCCAAATGGGGTATCAGCCCCAGCATTTT.

At least ten counts were recorded for this clonotype. A junction boundary mismatches the germline segment, possibly from a read error. The J gene is TRBJ2-2, the V gene TRBV7-9; perhaps TRBD1 as D (6 bases). This CDR3 has 15 residues. Germline V gene lookup returns CDR1 SEHNR and CDR2 FQNEAQ (reference sequence). This CDR3 is CASSKIQGNTGELFF. Here the CDR3 DNA reads TGCGCCAGCAGCAAAATACAGGGGAACACCGGGGAGCTGTTTTTT.

Only a few counts were recorded for this clonotype. This chain connects TRBV3-1 to TRBJ1-1, with D maybe TRBD1 (5 bases). V lost 2 bases, J lost 5 bases, and 27 bases lay in between. Looked up from germline, CDR1 is LGHDT and CDR2 is YNNKEL (reference sequence). This CDR3 is built from 19 residues. This chain's CDR3 is CASSQNPLGADTSRTEAFF. The DNA for the CDR3 is TGTGCCAGCAGCCAAAATCCTCTGGGAGCGGACACCAGTCGGACTGAAGCTTTCTTT.

The rearrangement uses TRBV20-1 and TRBJ2-1; tentatively, D is TRBD2 (6 bases). Trimming shortened V by 2 bases and J by 7 bases, and 9 bases separated the two germline ends. The CDR3 has 12 residues. Germline CDR1 reads DFQATT; CDR2 reads SNEGSKA (reference sequence). The CDR3 loop is CSARREINEQFF. DNA of the CDR3: TGCAGTGCTAGACGGGAGATAAATGAGCAGTTCTTC.

The rearrangement joins TRBV6-6 to TRBJ2-1, with unresolved D. The V end was cut by 0 bases, the J end by 5 bases, with 5 bases between. CDR1 and CDR2 (germline): MNHNY, SVGAGI (reference sequence). There are 13 residues in the CDR3. CDR3 nucleotides: TGTGCCAGCAGTTACTCGACGGACAATGAGCAGTTCTTC. Its translation is CASSYSTDNEQFF.